The rows below give T cell receptor beta chains drawn from one sample of a study of T-cell reconstitution after alpha-beta-depleted transplantation in children. TCRdb called the PCR reads again in MiXCR, with one record for every CDR3 protein. The table includes 75,000 to 100,000 distinct CDR3 sequences, 7.5% to 9.5% detected once. The material sequenced was PBMCs from the stem cell graft donor, taken from the stem cell graft. The receptors were sampled from a human donor who donated a stem cell graft to a child with congenital amegakaryocytic thrombocytopenia. Each CDR3 is given with its conserved first and last residue. The D gene is left open where the match is weak.

D gene: .; J gene: TRBJ2-5; V gene: TRBV20-1; CDR3 protein: CSAEYQETQYF
D gene: TRBD2; J gene: TRBJ2-7; V gene: TRBV10-3; CDR3 protein: CAISLGTSGSYEQYF
D gene: .; J gene: TRBJ1-6; V gene: TRBV20-1; CDR3 protein: CSAPAGNSPLHF
D gene: .; J gene: TRBJ1-1; V gene: TRBV19; CDR3 protein: CASSISAGEAFF
D gene: .; J gene: TRBJ2-3; V gene: TRBV20-1; CDR3 protein: CSTSHHLGSGTDTQYF
D gene: .; J gene: TRBJ2-2; V gene: TRBV6-8; CDR3 protein: CASSQTLTGELFF
D gene: TRBD1; J gene: TRBJ1-5; V gene: TRBV28; CDR3 protein: CASSRTGAYQPQHF
D gene: TRBD1; J gene: TRBJ1-5; V gene: TRBV20-1; CDR3 protein: CSASREGAFGNQPQHF
D gene: TRBD1; J gene: TRBJ1-2; V gene: TRBV6-6; CDR3 protein: CASSDRGSGYTF
D gene: .; J gene: TRBJ1-3; V gene: TRBV20-1; CDR3 protein: CSAETGEASGNTIYF
D gene: TRBD1; J gene: TRBJ1-4; V gene: TRBV4-1; CDR3 protein: CASSQDQGTGGEKLFF
D gene: .; J gene: TRBJ2-7; V gene: TRBV12-3/TRBV12-4; CDR3 protein: CASSFNRVGYEQYF
D gene: .; J gene: TRBJ1-2; V gene: TRBV29-1; CDR3 protein: CSVDSDASYGYTF
D gene: .; J gene: TRBJ2-3; V gene: TRBV24-1; CDR3 protein: CATSDPDAKVKYTQYF
D gene: .; J gene: TRBJ1-6; V gene: TRBV28; CDR3 protein: CASTPKVGRLNSPLHF
D gene: .; J gene: TRBJ2-5; V gene: TRBV12-3/TRBV12-4; CDR3 protein: CASSPNPGVETQYF
D gene: .; J gene: TRBJ2-5; V gene: TRBV2; CDR3 protein: CASSWTVQETQYF
D gene: .; J gene: TRBJ2-3; V gene: TRBV12-3/TRBV12-4; CDR3 protein: CASSFEGPDTQYF
D gene: .; J gene: TRBJ2-1; V gene: TRBV10-3; CDR3 protein: CAISELAGVYNEQFF
D gene: .; J gene: TRBJ1-1; V gene: TRBV3-1; CDR3 protein: CASSQVGTLNTEAFF
D gene: .; J gene: TRBJ2-3; V gene: TRBV3-1; CDR3 protein: CASSRGRTDTQYF
D gene: .; J gene: TRBJ2-1; V gene: TRBV20-1; CDR3 protein: CSARMGSSYNEQFF
D gene: TRBD1; J gene: TRBJ2-7; V gene: TRBV29-1; CDR3 protein: CSVEDQGVSYEQYF
D gene: .; J gene: TRBJ2-7; V gene: TRBV20-1; CDR3 protein: CSAGQRISYEQYF
D gene: .; J gene: TRBJ2-1; V gene: TRBV7-2; CDR3 protein: CASRPAEGKHYNEQFF
D gene: .; J gene: TRBJ1-1; V gene: TRBV5-1; CDR3 protein: CASSLGPQQGTEAFF